What follows are 23 T cell receptor beta chains derived from one specimen sequenced in a study of cytomegalovirus exposure and HLA in healthy donors. 60 Vbeta and 13 Jbeta primers were used in PCR. Using immunoSEQ multiplex PCR, the repertoire was profiled, and TCRdb retains in-frame clones only, with some absent. The sample shows about 180,000 clones, about 80% of them seen only once. Sequencing input: PBMCs. The receptors derive from a woman aged 60 to 75 in good health and CMV-seropositive.

This clone appeared once. This chain uses TRBV5-1 with TRBJ2-7; D call uncertain. The DNA end is a closer match to TRBJ2-5, so the J assignment may be wrong. The germline CDR1 and CDR2 sequences are SGHRS and YFSETQ. CDR3 length: 15 amino acids. CDR3 sequence reads: CASSLGRPNGETQYF. CDR3 nucleotide sequence: TGCGCCAGCAGCTTGGGGCGCCCTAATGGGGAGACCCAGTACTTC.

This clone has only a few counts. V gene TRBV30 combines with J gene TRBJ1-5; D gene uncertain. The CDR3 totals 13 residues. CDR1 is GTSNPN, CDR2 SVGIG, per germline (reference sequence). The ends were cut back, 8 bases at V and 0 bases at J, with 11 bases in the middle. Written as DNA, the CDR3 is TGTGCCGCCGGGAGGGATAGCAATCAGCCCCAGCATTTT. As protein: CAAGRDSNQPQHF.

The CDR3 bases are TGCGCCAGCAGCCAAGTTGTCGGGTACACAGATACGCAGTATTTT. Protein sequence: CASSQVVGYTDTQYF. The V and J genes are TRBV4-1 and TRBJ2-3; the D is unclear. The CDR3 contains 15 residues. Germline CDR1 and CDR2: MGHRA and YSYEKL. The V end was cut by 1 base, the J end by 2 bases, with 10 bases between.

The rearrangement uses TRBV11-3 and TRBJ2-2; the D is unclear. The germline V and J ends were trimmed by 5 bases and 5 bases, with 6 bases remaining between them. The CDR3 totals 12 residues. Germline lookup yields CDR1 SGHNT and CDR2 YENEEA. The CDR3 protein is CASSPRTGELFF. CDR3 nucleotide sequence: TGTGCCAGCAGCCCGCGAACCGGGGAGCTGTTTTTT.

V and J are TRBV18 and TRBJ2-2; TRBD1 might be the D (6 bases). Germline V gene lookup returns CDR1 KGHSH and CDR2 LQKENI. This CDR3 comprises 15 residues. V lost 3 bases, J lost 1 base, and 9 bases lay in between. This CDR3 is CASSPGRGNTGELFF. CDR3 sequence (DNA): TGTGCCAGCTCACCGGGCAGGGGGAACACCGGGGAGCTGTTTTTT.

This clone appeared a few times. The V call is TRBV30, the J call TRBJ2-5; unclear D gene. The V gene lost 3 bases and the J gene lost 5 bases, with 10 bases spanning the gap. This CDR3 spans 12 amino acids. Germline values: CDR1 GTSNPN, CDR2 SVGIG (reference sequence). This CDR3 is CAWREFGETQYF. CDR3 nucleotides: TGTGCCTGGAGGGAGTTTGGTGAGACCCAGTACTTC. Filled out from reference TRBV30 and TRBJ2-5, the complete variable domain reads SQTIHQWPATLVQPVGSPLSLECTVEGTSNPNLYWYRQAAGRGLQLLFYSVGIGQISSEVPQNLSASRPQDRQFILSSKKLLLSDSGFYLCAWREFGETQYFGPGTRLLVL.

This clone was seen ten or more times. This chain joins TRBV2 and TRBJ1-1, with D hard to call. Deletions cut 6 bases from V and 6 bases from J, with 11 bases between. The germline gives CDR1 SNHLY, CDR2 FYNNEI. CDR3 length: 12 amino acids. CDR3 nucleotide sequence: TGTGCCAGCAGGTTGTTCGGGGCTGAAGCTTTCTTT. Translating it yields CASRLFGAEAFF.

The chain combines TRBV18 with TRBJ1-1; weak D call: TRBD1 (5 bases). The ends were cut back, 5 bases at V and 3 bases at J, with 16 bases in the middle. This CDR3 spans 15 amino acids. Germline V lookup: CDR1 KGHSH, CDR2 LQKENI. The CDR3 region is CASSVPSGSDTEAFF. The DNA of the CDR3 is TGTGCCAGCTCAGTTCCCTCAGGGTCGGACACTGAAGCTTTCTTT.

The genes are TRBV28 and TRBJ1-5; the D gene is possibly TRBD1 (6 bases). The CDR3 totals 20 residues. Trimming stripped 6 bases from V and 0 bases from J, with 27 bases between. CDR1 and CDR2 (germline): MDHEN, SYDVKM. CDR3 sequence: CASSLLGQTSSTDSNQPQHF. The CDR3 region has the DNA TGTGCCAGCAGCCTACTCGGACAGACTTCTTCGACGGATAGCAATCAGCCCCAGCATTTT.

The CDR3 sequence: CSGSGGAEQFF. CDR3 DNA: TGCAGCGGCTCAGGGGGCGCCGAGCAGTTCTTC. J is TRBJ2-1 and V is TRBV29-1; TRBD1 agrees at 8 bases. CDR1 is SQVTM and CDR2 is ANQGSEA in the germline V gene. With V trimmed by 7 bases and J by 10 bases, 6 bases remained unmatched. The CDR3 is 11 amino acids.

The CDR3 loop is CASSLAVAGPTDTQYF. The DNA of the CDR3 is TGCGCCAGCAGCTTGGCTGTAGCGGGACCAACAGATACGCAGTATTTT. This chain links TRBV5-1 with TRBJ2-3, with 8 bases identical to TRBD2. The CDR3 is 16 residues long. The germline CDR1 and CDR2 sequences are SGHRS and YFSETQ. The trim removed 0 bases at V and 3 bases at J, leaving 6 bases unmatched.

The gene calls are TRBV5-1 and TRBJ2-6; tentatively, D is TRBD1 (6 bases). CDR1 is SGHRS, CDR2 YFSETQ, per germline. V lost 0 bases and J lost 0, with 16 bases in between. CDR3 length equals 19 residues. DNA of the CDR3: TGCGCCAGCAGCTTGGATTCGTGGACAGCTAGCTCTGGGGCCAACGTCCTGACTTTC. The encoded protein is CASSLDSWTASSGANVLTF.

V usage is TRBV5-1 and J usage is TRBJ2-7; the D is unclear. This CDR3 is 15 amino acids long. The germline V and J ends were trimmed by 0 bases and 2 bases, with 12 bases remaining between them. Germline CDR1 SGHRS, CDR2 YFSETQ. The CDR3 loop is CASSLEQSLAYEQYF. The DNA for the CDR3 is TGCGCCAGCAGCTTGGAACAGAGCCTGGCCTACGAGCAGTACTTC.

The chain links TRBV27 to TRBJ2-6, with D possibly TRBD2 on 6 matching bases. The germline V and J ends were trimmed by 4 bases and 5 bases, with 21 bases remaining between them. The germline V gene encodes CDR1 MNHEY and CDR2 SMNVEV (reference sequence). This CDR3 spans 18 amino acids. The CDR3, as DNA: TGTGCCAGCAGTTCCCCATTAAGGAGGGGCGCTAGGGCCAACGTCCTGACTTTC. The encoded protein is CASSSPLRRGARANVLTF. The full variable domain, with the rest looked up from reference TRBV27 and TRBJ2-6, is EAQVTQNPRYLITVTGKKLTVTCSQNMNHEYMSWYRQDPGLGLRQIYYSMNVEVTDKGDVPEGYKVSRKEKRNFPLILESPSPNQTSLYFCASSSPLRRGARANVLTFGAGSRLTVL.

In this sample, this clone turned up a few times. This chain links TRBV28 with TRBJ2-7, with D tentatively TRBD2 (5 bases). Germline V lookup: CDR1 MDHEN, CDR2 SYDVKM. The CDR3 extends over 13 amino acids. Trimming stripped 8 bases from V and 3 bases from J, with 14 bases between. CDR3 in amino acids: CASGRADDYEQYF. The CDR3 nucleotides read TGTGCCAGCGGCCGAGCGGACGACTACGAGCAGTACTTC.

On this clone itself: Other nucleotide sequences from this sample produce the same CDR3. The chain's CDR3 is CASSADRNTEAFF. CDR3 bases: TGTGCCAGCAGTGCCGACAGAAACACTGAAGCTTTCTTT. The J gene is TRBJ1-1, the V gene TRBV2; possible D gene TRBD1, 5 bases. In germline, CDR1 is SNHLY, CDR2 FYNNEI. V lost 4 bases and J lost 2, with 8 bases in between. This CDR3 comprises 13 residues.

In DNA form, the CDR3 reads TGTGCCAGAAGCTCCCCCGGGACTAGCAACACAGATACGCAGTATTTT. Residues: CARSSPGTSNTDTQYF. The genes are TRBV5-3 and TRBJ2-3, with 9 bases identical to TRBD2. TRBV5-3 is an open reading frame whose function is uncertain. V was pared by 3 bases and J by 2 bases, with 7 bases of the junction left unmatched. CDR3 length equals 16 residues.

This clone was counted a single time. This chain uses TRBV29-1 with TRBJ2-1, with 8 bases lining up with TRBD1. CDR1 is SQVTM, CDR2 ANQGSEA, per germline. The J segment lost 8 bases and the V segment lost 1 base, leaving 7 bases of the junction unmatched. This CDR3 has 14 amino acids. Here the CDR3 reads CSVEGTGFTHEQFF. The CDR3 nucleotides read TGCAGCGTTGAAGGGACAGGGTTTACCCATGAGCAGTTCTTC.

The CDR3 region has the DNA TGCGCCAGCAGCTTGGAGCGGAGTGCCGGACAAGAGACCCAGTACTTC. This translates into CASSLERSAGQETQYF. This chain joins TRBV5-1 and TRBJ2-5; D perhaps matches TRBD2 (5 bases). CDR3 length: 16 amino acids. Germline lookup yields CDR1 SGHRS and CDR2 YFSETQ. The germline V and J ends were trimmed by 0 bases and 2 bases, with 14 bases remaining between them.

The genes are TRBV18 and TRBJ2-3; D gene ambiguous. In germline, CDR1 is KGHSH, CDR2 LQKENI. Trimming stripped 3 bases from V and 4 bases from J, with 2 bases between. This CDR3 is 11 amino acids long. This CDR3 is CASSPSDTQYF. CDR3 DNA: TGTGCCAGCTCACCCTCAGATACGCAGTATTTT.

The chain carries TRBV19 and TRBJ2-2, with TRBD1 matching 9 bases. After removal of 5 bases from V and 5 bases from J, the junction contained 12 bases not matched to a gene. CDR1 LNHDA and CDR2 SQIVND come from the germline V gene (reference sequence). The CDR3 contains 17 residues. The CDR3 DNA is TGTGCCAGTAGTTCCAGCCGAGGGACAGGGTGGACCGGGGAGCTGTTTTTT. Translating gives CASSSSRGTGWTGELFF. The complete variable domain, with remaining parts taken from reference TRBV19 and TRBJ2-2, reads DGGITQSPKYLFRKEGQNVTLSCEQNLNHDAMYWYRQDPGQGLRLIYYSQIVNDFQKGDIAEGYSVSREKKESFPLTVTSAQKNPTAFYLCASSSSRGTGWTGELFFGEGSRLTVL.

The gene calls are TRBV6-5 and TRBJ2-4, with 9 bases fitting TRBD1. V shed 2 bases and J 8 bases; nucleotides not matched to a gene: 4. CDR3 length equals 14 residues. Germline values: CDR1 MNHEY, CDR2 SVGAGI. Written as DNA, the CDR3 is TGTGCCAGCAGTTACAGGGACAGGGAGGACATTCAGTACTTC. Its protein is CASSYRDREDIQYF.

The chain combines TRBV29-1 with TRBJ1-5, with D hard to call. The CDR3 loop spans 15 amino acids. Per the germline V gene, CDR1 is SQVTM and CDR2 is ANQGSEA. Deletions cut 5 bases from V and 0 bases from J, with 14 bases between. The CDR3 nucleotides are TGCAGCGTTAGACTAGGGCTTGGTAGCAATCAGCCCCAGCATTTT. It codes for CSVRLGLGSNQPQHF. Combining the CDR3 with reference TRBV29-1 and TRBJ1-5 gives the whole variable domain SAVISQKPSRDICQRGTSLTIQCQVDSQVTMMFWYRQQPGQSLTLIATANQGSEATYESGFVIDKFPISRPNLTFSTLTVSNMSPEDSSIYLCSVRLGLGSNQPQHFGDGTRLSIL.